Below are 27 T cell receptor beta chains sequenced from a single sample in a study of post-analysis software for immune sequencing data. Whole-study findings and limits: Patients used a handful of TRBV segments, including TRBV5-6, TRBV5-1 and TRBV20-1, more often than controls.

Libraries were made from TCR beta cDNA, and they carried unique molecular identifiers. In TCRdb, the PCR reads were re-called with MiXCR into one record per CDR3 protein. Among about 810,000 distinct CDR3 sequences, around 50% were seen once, and the ten largest hold approximately 4.5%. No cognate antigen is known for these TCRs. Sequencing was carried out using blood. Every receptor here comes from a girl aged 5 to 17 with multiple sclerosis.

This rearrangement joins TRBV5-1 to TRBJ1-2; the match to TRBD1 covers 7 bases. From germline, CDR1 is SGHRS and CDR2 YFSETQ. Trimming cost V 1 base and J 6 bases; bases outside gene matches: 9. This CDR3 is built from 15 residues. This chain's CDR3 is CASSLSTGPRDGYTF. The CDR3 DNA is TGCGCCAGCAGCTTGTCGACAGGGCCAAGGGATGGCTACACCTTC.

The CDR3 here is CSATGLAGLDHEQYF. For the CDR3, the DNA is TGCAGTGCCACGGGACTAGCGGGACTTGATCACGAGCAGTACTTC. This rearrangement joins TRBV20-1 to TRBJ2-7; 13 positions match TRBD2. Germline lookup yields CDR1 DFQATT and CDR2 SNEGSKA (reference sequence). The V and J ends lost 6 bases and 5 bases, in that order; junction bases with no gene match: 10. The length of the CDR3 is 15 residues.

The chain uses TRBV5-1 and TRBJ2-3; D gene uncertain. V was shortened by 1 base and J by 2 bases, with 11 bases between the two germline ends. CDR1 is SGHRS and CDR2 is YFSETQ in the germline V gene. The CDR3 runs to 15 residues. The CDR3 nucleotides are TGCGCCAGCAGCTTGTTCCCGGGTAACACAGATACGCAGTATTTT. Its protein product is CASSLFPGNTDTQYF.

The chain employs TRBV5-1 and TRBJ2-1; the D gene is possibly TRBD1 (5 bases). The better agreement between TRBJ2-7 and the DNA end casts doubt on the J call. Germline V CDR1 and CDR2: SGHRS, YFSETQ. The CDR3 loop spans 13 amino acids. CDR3 region: CASSRGRVGEQYF. CDR3 DNA: TGCGCCAGCAGCAGGGGCAGGGTAGGCGAGCAGTACTTC.

This chain connects TRBV29-1 to TRBJ2-6; 9 positions match TRBD1. The CDR3 sequence is 15 residues long. CDR1 and CDR2 from the germline V gene are SQVTM and ANQGSEA. Trimming removed 5 bases from V and 4 bases from J; junction bases left unmatched: 6. The CDR3: CSVNTQGAGANVLTF. Here the CDR3 DNA reads TGCAGCGTTAATACACAGGGGGCCGGGGCCAACGTCCTGACTTTC.

Only a few counts were recorded for this clonotype. For the CDR3, the DNA is TGTGCCAGCAGGCGGACAACCTACAATGAGCAGTTCTTC. Translated, it gives CASRRTTYNEQFF. The V call is TRBV12-3 or TRBV12-4, the J call TRBJ2-1; possible D gene TRBD1, 5 bases. Trimming left V 6 bases short and J 2 bases short, with 8 bases between. The CDR3 loop spans 13 amino acids.

This clonotype was observed a handful of times. The genes are TRBV6-5 and TRBJ2-1; 12 bases are a match to TRBD2. V trimming: 6 bases; J trimming: 5 bases; junction bases outside the gene matches: 5. CDR3 length: 15 amino acids. Germline lookup yields CDR1 MNHEY and CDR2 SVGAGI. Written as DNA, the CDR3 is TGTGCCAGCAGCATACTAGCGGGAGGAAACAATGAGCAGTTCTTC. Protein product: CASSILAGGNNEQFF.

This clonotype was observed a handful of times. The gene calls are TRBV7-9 and TRBJ2-5, with TRBD2 matching over 8 bases. The CDR3 extends over 16 amino acids. Germline loops: CDR1 SEHNR, CDR2 FQNEAQ (reference sequence). Germline trimming cut 5 bases from V and 4 bases from J; bases unmatched to any gene: 12. The CDR3 DNA is TGTGCCAGCAGCGACAGCGGGGGCCCCCTCGGAGAGACCCAGTACTTC. Amino acids: CASSDSGGPLGETQYF.

The chain is built from TRBV9 and TRBJ2-5, with TRBD2 matching 15 bases. V shed 0 bases, J shed 11 bases, and the junction held 17 bases outside the gene matches. CDR1 and CDR2 from the germline V gene are SGDLS and YYNGEE. The CDR3 has 19 residues. The chain's CDR3 is CASSVGRGTSGGTPYGQYF. The CDR3 DNA sequence: TGTGCCAGCAGCGTAGGGAGAGGGACTAGCGGGGGGACTCCCTACGGGCAGTACTTC.

V and J are TRBV4-1 and TRBJ1-4; 10 bases match TRBD1. The CDR3 length is 13 residues. With 4 bases clipped from V and 8 bases from J, the junction kept 1 base outside the gene matches. Germline CDR1 MGHRA, CDR2 YSYEKL. This CDR3 is CASSRGQGEKLFF. CDR3 nucleotide sequence: TGCGCCAGCAGCCGGGGACAGGGGGAAAAACTGTTTTTT.

The rearrangement links TRBV9 to TRBJ2-7; D uncertain. The germline gives CDR1 SGDLS, CDR2 YYNGEE. Trimming took off 3 bases at V and 5 bases at J, with 9 bases between the two ends. The CDR3 loop spans 12 amino acids. CDR3 nucleotide sequence: TGTGCCAGCAGCGGCGTGGACGACGAGCAGTACTTC. It translates to CASSGVDDEQYF.

This clonotype was observed a handful of times. The chain employs TRBV20-1 and TRBJ2-5, with 8 bases fitting TRBD2. This CDR3 is built from 18 residues. CDR1 and CDR2 (germline): DFQATT, SNEGSKA (reference sequence). The V segment lost 0 bases and the J segment 0 bases; nucleotides outside the gene matches: 12. CDR3 nucleotide sequence: TGCAGTGCTAGAGATATCTTCCTTAGCGGGAAGAACCAAGAGACCCAGTACTTC. Encoded protein: CSARDIFLSGKNQETQYF.

The chain recombines TRBV20-1 with TRBJ2-7, with 8 bases aligning to TRBD1. The trim removed 6 bases at V and 7 bases at J, leaving 8 bases unmatched. CDR3 size: 12 residues. The V gene's germline CDR1 is DFQATT and CDR2 SNEGSKA (reference sequence). Here the CDR3 reads CSARQGRSEQYF. The CDR3, as DNA: TGCAGTGCGCGACAGGGGCGAAGTGAGCAGTACTTC.

The chain couples TRBV7-2 to TRBJ1-4; no clear D. The CDR3 length is 14 residues. V dropped 3 bases and J dropped 2 bases, with 7 bases sitting between them. Germline CDR1 and CDR2: SGHTA and FQGNSA. The CDR3: CASSFGHTNEKLFF. The CDR3 DNA reads TGTGCCAGCAGCTTCGGGCATACTAATGAAAAACTGTTTTTT.

V is TRBV6-5 and J is TRBJ2-5, with 8 bases fitting TRBD1. This CDR3 contains 13 residues. Germline CDR1 is MNHEY and CDR2 is SVGAGI. Trimming took 2 bases from V and 7 from J; bases not matched to a gene: 3. CDR3 DNA: TGTGCCAGCAGTTACGACACAGGGGGGACCCAGTACTTC. It is translated as CASSYDTGGTQYF.

The CDR3 reads CASRATAWDTQYF. The CDR3 DNA reads as TGTGCCAGCAGAGCCACGGCCTGGGATACGCAGTATTTT. This sequence joins TRBV7-6 and TRBJ2-3; D is uncertain. This CDR3 region has 13 residues. V lost 6 bases to trimming and J lost 6 bases, with 13 bases between them. CDR1 SGHVS and CDR2 FNYEAQ come from the germline V gene.

The genes are TRBV7-9 and TRBJ1-1; a weak D match, TRBD1 (6 bases). The V gene's germline CDR1 is SEHNR and CDR2 FQNEAQ (reference sequence). There are 14 residues in the CDR3. V lost 7 bases and J 6 bases, leaving 18 bases between the germline ends. The CDR3 DNA reads as TGTGCCAGCATGGTGGGTATAGGGACATCTGAAGCTTTCTTT. Its protein product is CASMVGIGTSEAFF. The variable domain in full, with the rest retrieved from reference TRBV7-9 and TRBJ1-1, is DTGVSQNPRHKITKRGQNVTFRCDPISEHNRLYWYRQTLGQGPEFLTYFQNEAQLEKSRLLSDRFSAERPKGSFSTLEIQRTEQGDSAMYLCASMVGIGTSEAFFGQGTRLTVV.

This clonotype came up once. J is TRBJ2-7 and V is TRBV7-2; D is possibly TRBD2 (5 bases). Germline-derived CDR1 and CDR2 are SGHTA and FQGNSA. V was trimmed by 2 bases and J by 7 bases, leaving 9 bases between them. CDR3 length: 12 residues. The CDR3 region has the DNA TGTGCCAGCAGCTTATGGGAGAATGAGCAGTACTTC. Translating gives CASSLWENEQYF.

In the case of this clonotype: The junction departs from the called germline gene at one end, perhaps through a read error. The J gene is TRBJ2-7, the V gene TRBV29-1; possibly TRBD1 for D (5 bases). The CDR3 extends over 13 amino acids. From germline, CDR1 is SQVTM and CDR2 ANQGSEA. Here the CDR3 reads CSVWTSYSCEQYF. The CDR3 nucleotides are TGCAGCGTTTGGACATCCTACTCCTGCGAGCAGTACTTC.

The table lists this clonotype with a count of one. The chain recombines TRBV10-2 with TRBJ2-1; 7 nucleotides align to TRBD2. The better agreement between TRBJ2-7 and the DNA end casts doubt on the J call. This CDR3 has 17 residues. Germline V CDR1 and CDR2: WSHSY, SAAADI. The CDR3 loop is CASRSTSDRRSYNEQYF. CDR3 DNA: TGCGCCAGCAGGTCAACTAGCGACCGGAGGTCCTACAATGAGCAGTACTTC.

The CDR3 reads CASSTPLSSGAFF. CDR3 coding DNA: TGCGCCAGCAGCACCCCCCTCTCCTCGGGAGCTTTCTTT. The rearrangement joins TRBV5-1 to TRBJ1-1; D gene unclear. This CDR3 comprises 13 residues. With 4 bases removed from V and 10 bases from J, the gap between germline ends came to 17 bases. The germline CDR1 and CDR2 sequences are SGHRS and YFSETQ. Full variable domain (outside the CDR3, taken from reference TRBV5-1 and TRBJ1-1): KAGVTQTPRYLIKTRGQQVTLSCSPISGHRSVSWYQQTPGQGLQFLFEYFSETQRNKGNFPGRFSGRQFSNSRSEMNVSTLELGDSALYLCASSTPLSSGAFFGQGTRLTVV.

The chain employs TRBV29-1 and TRBJ2-7; possible D gene TRBD2, 5 bases. CDR3 length equals 12 residues. The germline V gene has CDR1 SQVTM and CDR2 ANQGSEA. The V end was cut by 6 bases, the J end by 0 bases, with 9 bases between. CDR3 nucleotides: TGCAGCGTGTACGGGAACTCCTACGAGCAGTACTTC. Its translation: CSVYGNSYEQYF.

The rearrangement uses TRBV4-1 and TRBJ1-1; tentatively, D is TRBD1 (5 bases). V was shortened by 4 bases and J by 8 bases, with 17 bases between the two germline ends. CDR1 and CDR2 (germline): MGHRA, YSYEKL. The CDR3 loop spans 14 amino acids. DNA of the CDR3: TGCGCCAGCAGCCCTCCGGGACGCACGGGAGAAGCTTTCTTT. Encoded protein: CASSPPGRTGEAFF.

The chain carries TRBV6-6 and TRBJ2-1; no clear D gene. This CDR3 contains 13 residues. V was cut by 6 bases and J by 5 bases, with 11 bases left in between. Per the germline V gene, CDR1 is MNHNY and CDR2 is SVGAGI (reference sequence). The CDR3 region has the DNA TGTGCCAGCAGCGGGTCCTATGACAATGAGCAGTTCTTC. Translated: CASSGSYDNEQFF.

The V and J genes are TRBV30 and TRBJ2-7; the D is unclear. The germline CDR1 and CDR2 sequences are GTSNPN and SVGIG (reference sequence). The CDR3 is 13 residues long. The V and J ends lost 2 bases and 1 base respectively, with 9 bases between them. CDR3 in amino acids: CAWSHRASYEQYF. For the CDR3, the DNA is TGTGCCTGGAGTCACCGGGCGTCCTACGAGCAGTACTTC.

This chain uses TRBV20-1 with TRBJ2-1; 7 positions agree with TRBD2. Germline CDR1 is DFQATT and CDR2 is SNEGSKA (reference sequence). The CDR3 loop spans 16 amino acids. V dropped 3 bases and J dropped 4; count of bases not matched to a gene: 12. CDR3 sequence reads: CSARDLGGGDYNEQFF. In nucleotides, the CDR3 is TGCAGTGCTAGGGATCTCGGCGGGGGAGATTACAATGAGCAGTTCTTC.

This clonotype was detected only once. V gene TRBV29-1 combines with J gene TRBJ2-3, with TRBD1 identical over 8 bases. Trimming took 6 bases from V and 2 from J; bases not matched to a gene: 7. Germline values: CDR1 SQVTM, CDR2 ANQGSEA. CDR3 size: 14 residues. The CDR3 spells CSVGQGSLTDTQYF. The CDR3 DNA is TGCAGCGTAGGACAGGGATCTCTCACAGATACGCAGTATTTT.